This TCR beta chain is drawn from a study of T cell repertoires in cytomegalovirus infection. Study as a whole: The public TCR beta signatures pointed to both CMV infection and matching HLA type.

TCRdb re-called the reads through MiXCR, storing one row per CDR3 protein. Here the sample spans some 350,000 distinct CDR3 sequences, approximately 32% being singletons. This clonotype was counted only a few times. Its target is not known. Overall study results and limits: HLA-C-restricted, CMV-specific TCR beta clonotypes were dominant ex vivo.

Germline CDR1 MNHNY, CDR2 SVGAGI (reference sequence). CDR3 length: 16 amino acids. With 8 bases clipped from V and 0 bases from J, the junction kept 10 bases outside the gene matches. The rearrangement joins TRBV6-6 to TRBJ2-3, with 8 bases fitting TRBD2. This TCR came from a human donor in good health (CMV status not recorded). Some clones in this sample may be carry-over from other donors' samples. Sequenced material: cultured PBMCs, taken from culture after CMV antigen stimulation. The chain's CDR3 is CASGFGGAYSTDTQYF. DNA for the CDR3: TGTGCCAGCGGCTTCGGGGGGGCCTACAGCACAGATACGCAGTATTTT.